The clone carrying this T cell receptor beta chain was counted between two and nine times. Antigen: not known. The sample is drawn from a study of blood T cells in healthy people across ages. General study points: Unsorted PBMC material precluded a definitive naive versus antigen-experienced comparison. Investigators treated diversity estimates from one million T cells as underestimates. Long-lived donors had more naive CD4+ cells and higher diversity than aged donors.

The second PCR ran 7 to 11 cycles with a sample-barcoded 5' primer and J-beta primers. MiXCR was run by TCRdb on the 5' RACE reads, yielding one entry per CDR3 protein. The repertoire includes roughly 930,000 distinct CDR3 sequences, about 48% of them detected once, and under 15% sits in the top ten. After removal of 2 bases from V and 8 bases from J, the junction contained 9 bases not matched to a gene. The CDR3 covers 16 residues. The germline CDR1 and CDR2 sequences are SGHAT and FQNNGV. The rearrangement joins TRBV11-2 to TRBJ1-6, with TRBD1 matching over 7 bases. This TCR derives from a man aged 25 to 40 in good health. Source material: blood. CDR3 coding DNA: TGTGCCAGCAGCTTAAGAGGGGACAGCTCCTATTCACCCCTCCACTTT. Translated, it gives CASSLRGDSSYSPLHF.